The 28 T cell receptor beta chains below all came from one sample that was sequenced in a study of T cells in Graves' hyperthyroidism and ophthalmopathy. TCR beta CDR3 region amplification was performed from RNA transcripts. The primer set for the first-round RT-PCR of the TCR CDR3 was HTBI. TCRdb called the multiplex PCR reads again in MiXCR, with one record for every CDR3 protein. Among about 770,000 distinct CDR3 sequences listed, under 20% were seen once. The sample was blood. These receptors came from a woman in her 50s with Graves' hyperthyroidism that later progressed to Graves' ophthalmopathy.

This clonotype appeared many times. This chain's CDR3 is CASSGLAEAWAQYF. The CDR3 bases are TGTGCCAGCAGTGGGCTAGCAGAGGCTTGGGCGCAGTATTTT. The chain is built from TRBV27 and TRBJ2-3, with D possibly TRBD2 on 5 matching bases. Germline V gene data show CDR1 as MNHEY and CDR2 as SMNVEV (reference sequence). CDR3 length equals 14 residues. The ends were cut back, 5 bases at V and 10 bases at J, with 19 bases in the middle.

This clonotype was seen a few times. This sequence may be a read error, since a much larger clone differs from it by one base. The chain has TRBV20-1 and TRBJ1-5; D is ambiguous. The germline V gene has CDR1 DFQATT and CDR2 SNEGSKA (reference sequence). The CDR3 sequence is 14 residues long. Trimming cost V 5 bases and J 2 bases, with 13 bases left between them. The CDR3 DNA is TGCAGTGCTCTCGGCTCAGACGGCAATCAGCCCCAGCATTTT. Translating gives CSALGSDGNQPQHF.

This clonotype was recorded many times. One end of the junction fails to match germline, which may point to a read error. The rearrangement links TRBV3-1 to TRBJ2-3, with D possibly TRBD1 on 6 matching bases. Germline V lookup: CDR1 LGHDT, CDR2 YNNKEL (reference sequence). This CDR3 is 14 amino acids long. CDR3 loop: CASSPGQLTVTQYF. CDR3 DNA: TGTGCCAGCAGCCCTGGACAGTTGACAGTTACGCAGTATTTT.

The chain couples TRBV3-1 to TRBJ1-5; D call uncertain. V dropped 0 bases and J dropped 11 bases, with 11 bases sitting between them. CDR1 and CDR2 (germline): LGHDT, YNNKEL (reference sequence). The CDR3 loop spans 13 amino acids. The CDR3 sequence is CASSQDLGGSQHF. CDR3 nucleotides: TGTGCCAGCAGCCAAGATCTAGGAGGGTCCCAGCATTTT.

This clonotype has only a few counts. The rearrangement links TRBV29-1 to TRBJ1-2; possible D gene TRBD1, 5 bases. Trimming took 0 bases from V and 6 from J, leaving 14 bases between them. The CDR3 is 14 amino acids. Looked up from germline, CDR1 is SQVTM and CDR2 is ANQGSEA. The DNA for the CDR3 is TGCAGCGTTGAAGATCGGGGACGTTTTAATGGCTACACCTTC. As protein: CSVEDRGRFNGYTF.

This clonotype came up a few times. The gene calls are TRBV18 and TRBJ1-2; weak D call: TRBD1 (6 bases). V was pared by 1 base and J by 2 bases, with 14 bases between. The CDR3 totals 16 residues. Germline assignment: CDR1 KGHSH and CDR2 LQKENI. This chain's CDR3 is CASSPQTRGENYGYTF. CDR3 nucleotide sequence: TGTGCCAGCTCACCACAGACCAGGGGAGAGAACTATGGCTACACCTTC. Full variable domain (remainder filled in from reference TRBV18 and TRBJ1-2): NAGVMQNPRHLVRRRGQEARLRCSPMKGHSHVYWYRQLPEEGLKFMVYLQKENIIDESGMPKERFSAEFPKEGPSILRIQQVVRGDSAAYFCASSPQTRGENYGYTFGSGTRLTVV.

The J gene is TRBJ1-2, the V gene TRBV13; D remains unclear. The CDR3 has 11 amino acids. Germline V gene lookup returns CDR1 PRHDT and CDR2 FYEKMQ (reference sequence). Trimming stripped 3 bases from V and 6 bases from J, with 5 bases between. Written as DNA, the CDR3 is TGTGCCAGCAGCTTGTTCGATGGCTACACCTTC. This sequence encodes CASSLFDGYTF.

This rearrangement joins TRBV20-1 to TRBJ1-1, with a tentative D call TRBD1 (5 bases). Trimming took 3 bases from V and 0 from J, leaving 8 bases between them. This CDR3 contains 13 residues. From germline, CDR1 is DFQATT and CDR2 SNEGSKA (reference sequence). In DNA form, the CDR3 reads TGCAGTGCTAGGGGGGGGATGAACACTGAAGCTTTCTTT. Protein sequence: CSARGGMNTEAFF.

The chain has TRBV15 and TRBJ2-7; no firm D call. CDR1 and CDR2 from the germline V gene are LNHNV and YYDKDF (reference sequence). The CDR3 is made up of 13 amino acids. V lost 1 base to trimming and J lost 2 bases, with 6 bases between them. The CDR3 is CATSRAGPYEQYF. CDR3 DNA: TGTGCCACCAGCAGAGCGGGTCCCTACGAGCAGTACTTC.

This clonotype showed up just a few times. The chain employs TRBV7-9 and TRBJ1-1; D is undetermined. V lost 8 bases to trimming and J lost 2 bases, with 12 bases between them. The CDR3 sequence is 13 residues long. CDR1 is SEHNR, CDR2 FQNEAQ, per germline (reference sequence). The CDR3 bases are TGTGCCAGCTCAGCCCCAAACAACACTGAAGCTTTCTTT. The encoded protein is CASSAPNNTEAFF.

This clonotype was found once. The CDR3 loop is CASSLDFNGSPLHF. Written as DNA, the CDR3 is TGTGCCAGCAGCTTGGACTTCAACGGCTCACCCCTCCACTTT. The rearrangement links TRBV5-4 to TRBJ1-6, with D unclear. Germline CDR1 and CDR2: SGHNT and YYREEE (reference sequence). The CDR3 runs 14 residues. V lost 0 bases to trimming and J lost 10 bases, with 11 bases between them.

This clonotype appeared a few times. CDR3 in amino acids: CASSQGAFSGGGNTGELFF. CDR3 nucleotides: TGTGCCAGCAGCCAAGGGGCGTTTAGCGGGGGCGGAAACACCGGGGAGCTGTTTTTT. V gene TRBV3-1 combines with J gene TRBJ2-2, with TRBD2 identical over 9 bases. In germline, CDR1 is LGHDT, CDR2 YNNKEL (reference sequence). J was trimmed by 2 bases and V by 1 base; bases with no gene match: 11. This CDR3 spans 19 amino acids.

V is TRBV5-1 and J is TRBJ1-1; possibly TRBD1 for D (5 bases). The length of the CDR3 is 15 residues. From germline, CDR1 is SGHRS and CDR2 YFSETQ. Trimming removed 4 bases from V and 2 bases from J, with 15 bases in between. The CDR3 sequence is CASSPRQTPNTEAFF. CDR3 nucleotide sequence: TGCGCCAGCAGCCCCAGACAGACACCAAACACTGAAGCTTTCTTT.

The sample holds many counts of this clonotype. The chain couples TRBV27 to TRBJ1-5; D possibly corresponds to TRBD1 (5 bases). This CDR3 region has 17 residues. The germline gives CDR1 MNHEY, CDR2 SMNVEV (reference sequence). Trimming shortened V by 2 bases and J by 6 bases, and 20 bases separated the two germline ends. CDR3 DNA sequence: TGTGCCAGCAGTTTAGCCGGGACGCCTAGGTCGGGTCAGCCCCAGCATTTT. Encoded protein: CASSLAGTPRSGQPQHF.

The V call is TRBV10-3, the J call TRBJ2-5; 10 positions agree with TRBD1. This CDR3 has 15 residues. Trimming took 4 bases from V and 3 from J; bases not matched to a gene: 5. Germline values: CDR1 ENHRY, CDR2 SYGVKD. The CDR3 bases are TGTGCCATCAGTGCCGGACAGGGGGGGAAAGAGACCCAGTACTTC. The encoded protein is CAISAGQGGKETQYF.

The CDR3 DNA is TGTGCCAGCACCACCGGGCTAGCGGGGGGGAGAGATACGCAGTATTTT. Its translation: CASTTGLAGGRDTQYF. The chain is built from TRBV3-1 and TRBJ2-3; TRBD2 matches at 12 bases. With 7 bases clipped from V and 5 bases from J, the junction kept 10 bases outside the gene matches. The CDR3 contains 16 residues. CDR1 and CDR2 (germline): LGHDT, YNNKEL (reference sequence).

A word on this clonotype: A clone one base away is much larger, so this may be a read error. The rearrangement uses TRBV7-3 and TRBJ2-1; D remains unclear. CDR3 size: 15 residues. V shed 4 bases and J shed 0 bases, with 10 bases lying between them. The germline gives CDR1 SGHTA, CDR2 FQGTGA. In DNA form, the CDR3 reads TGTGCCAGCAGCTCATTTCCCAGCTCCTACAATGAGCAGTTCTTC. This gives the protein CASSSFPSSYNEQFF.

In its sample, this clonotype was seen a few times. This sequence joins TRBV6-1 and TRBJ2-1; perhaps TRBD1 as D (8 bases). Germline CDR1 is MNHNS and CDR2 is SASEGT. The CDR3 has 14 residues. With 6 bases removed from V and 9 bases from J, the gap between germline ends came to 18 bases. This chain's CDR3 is CASRWTGRDPEQFF. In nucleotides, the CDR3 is TGTGCCAGCAGATGGACAGGGAGGGATCCTGAGCAGTTCTTC.

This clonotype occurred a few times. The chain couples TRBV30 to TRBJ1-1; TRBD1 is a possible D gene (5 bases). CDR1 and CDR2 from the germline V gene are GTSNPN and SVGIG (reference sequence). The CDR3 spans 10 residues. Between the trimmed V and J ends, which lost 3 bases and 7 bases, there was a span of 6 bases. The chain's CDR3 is CAWRRGEAFF. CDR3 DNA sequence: TGTGCCTGGAGAAGGGGTGAAGCTTTCTTT. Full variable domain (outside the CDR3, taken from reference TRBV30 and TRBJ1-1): SQTIHQWPATLVQPVGSPLSLECTVEGTSNPNLYWYRQAAGRGLQLLFYSVGIGQISSEVPQNLSASRPQDRQFILSSKKLLLSDSGFYLCAWRRGEAFFGQGTRLTVV.

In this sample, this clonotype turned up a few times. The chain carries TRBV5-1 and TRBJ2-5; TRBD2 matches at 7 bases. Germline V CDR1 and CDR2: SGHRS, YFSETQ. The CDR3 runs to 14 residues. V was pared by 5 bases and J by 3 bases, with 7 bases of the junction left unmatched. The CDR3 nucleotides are TGCGCCAGCAGGCGACTAGCAGAAAAAGAGACCCAGTACTTC. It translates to CASRRLAEKETQYF.

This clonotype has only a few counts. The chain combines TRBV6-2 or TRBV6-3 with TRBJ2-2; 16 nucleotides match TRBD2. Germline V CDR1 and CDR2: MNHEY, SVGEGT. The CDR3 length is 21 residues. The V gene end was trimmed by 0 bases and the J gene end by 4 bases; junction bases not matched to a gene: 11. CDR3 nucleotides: TGTGCCAGCAGTTACTCGCTTCCCGGGACTAGCGGGGGGGCTGCCACCGGGGAGCTGTTTTTT. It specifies CASSYSLPGTSGGAATGELFF.

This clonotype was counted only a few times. CDR3 nucleotide sequence: TGTGCCAGCAGTTACCAGGGAAGCTATGGCTACACCTTC. It specifies CASSYQGSYGYTF. This sequence joins TRBV27 and TRBJ1-2; possibly TRBD1 for D (5 bases). V was clipped by 4 bases and J by 4 bases, with 10 bases between them. Germline V gives CDR1 MNHEY, CDR2 SMNVEV (reference sequence). This CDR3 contains 13 residues.

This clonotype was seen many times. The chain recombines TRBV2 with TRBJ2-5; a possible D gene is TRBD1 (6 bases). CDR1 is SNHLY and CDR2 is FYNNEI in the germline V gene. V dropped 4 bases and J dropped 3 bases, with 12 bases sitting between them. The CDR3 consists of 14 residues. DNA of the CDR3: TGTGCCAGCAGTGCGACAGGACCGGAAGAGACCCAGTACTTC. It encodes CASSATGPEETQYF.

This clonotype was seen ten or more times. The CDR3 spells CASNRLAGGRDTQYF. Written as DNA, the CDR3 is TGTGCCAGCAATAGACTAGCGGGGGGTCGAGATACGCAGTATTTT. The chain is built from TRBV2 and TRBJ2-3; 13 bases line up with TRBD2. Germline CDR1 is SNHLY and CDR2 is FYNNEI. This CDR3 contains 15 residues. The V gene end was trimmed by 7 bases and the J gene end by 5 bases; junction bases not matched to a gene: 6.

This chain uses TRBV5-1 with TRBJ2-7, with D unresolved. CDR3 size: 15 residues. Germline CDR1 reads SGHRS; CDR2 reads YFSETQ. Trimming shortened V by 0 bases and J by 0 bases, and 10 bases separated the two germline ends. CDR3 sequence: CASSLGRAASYEQYF. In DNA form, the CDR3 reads TGCGCCAGCAGCTTGGGACGGGCGGCCTCCTACGAGCAGTACTTC.

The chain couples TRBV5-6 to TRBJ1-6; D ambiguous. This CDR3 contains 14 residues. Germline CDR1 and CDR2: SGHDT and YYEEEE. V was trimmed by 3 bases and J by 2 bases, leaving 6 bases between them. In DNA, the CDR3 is TGTGCCAGCAGCTACTCTGCCTATAATTCACCCCTCCACTTT. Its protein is CASSYSAYNSPLHF.

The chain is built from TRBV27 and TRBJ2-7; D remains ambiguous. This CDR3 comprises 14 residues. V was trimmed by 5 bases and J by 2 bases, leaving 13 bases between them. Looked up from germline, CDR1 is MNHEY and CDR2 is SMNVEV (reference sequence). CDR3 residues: CASSHKLWPYEQYF. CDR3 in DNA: TGTGCCAGCAGTCACAAATTATGGCCCTACGAGCAGTACTTC.

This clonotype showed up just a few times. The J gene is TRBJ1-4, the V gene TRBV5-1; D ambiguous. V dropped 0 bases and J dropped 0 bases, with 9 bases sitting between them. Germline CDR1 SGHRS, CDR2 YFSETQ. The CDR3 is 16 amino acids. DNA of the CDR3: TGCGCCAGCAGCTTGGGAGGGAGGCCAACTAATGAAAAACTGTTTTTT. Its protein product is CASSLGGRPTNEKLFF.